These 24 T cell receptor beta chains were sequenced from one sample in a study of T cells in Graves' hyperthyroidism and ophthalmopathy. TCR beta CDR3 sequences were amplified from RNA transcripts. A set of HTBI primers served as the primers for a first-round RT-PCR of the TCR CDR3. MiXCR, run by TCRdb on the multiplex PCR reads, gives a single entry per CDR3 protein. The sample has some 600,000 distinct CDR3 sequences; 14% are singletons. The sequencing input was blood. The source of these receptors is a woman aged 25-40 years with Graves' hyperthyroidism that later progressed to Graves' ophthalmopathy.

This clonotype was seen a handful of times. The V call is TRBV7-9, the J call TRBJ2-2; D assignment may be TRBD1 or TRBD2 (5 bases each). Trimming removed 6 bases from V and 6 bases from J, with 14 bases in between. CDR1 is SEHNR, CDR2 FQNEAQ, per germline (reference sequence). The CDR3 is made up of 14 amino acids. CDR3 in amino acids: CASRTGTSAGELFF. CDR3 nucleotide sequence: TGTGCCAGCAGAACCGGGACGTCGGCCGGGGAGCTGTTTTTT. Looking up the rest from reference TRBV7-9 and TRBJ2-2 gives the full variable domain: DTGVSQNPRHKITKRGQNVTFRCDPISEHNRLYWYRQTLGQGPEFLTYFQNEAQLEKSRLLSDRFSAERPKGSFSTLEIQRTEQGDSAMYLCASRTGTSAGELFFGEGSRLTVL.

This clonotype has ten or more counts. V usage is TRBV28 and J usage is TRBJ2-2; D is ambiguous. CDR3 size: 15 residues. CDR1 MDHEN and CDR2 SYDVKM come from the germline V gene. V dropped 6 bases and J dropped 4 bases, with 15 bases sitting between them. CDR3 region: CASSPTAGGTGELFF. CDR3 in DNA: TGTGCCAGCAGCCCGACGGCTGGTGGCACCGGGGAGCTGTTTTTT.

This chain uses TRBV6-1 with TRBJ2-1; D may be TRBD2 (6 bases). Between the trimmed V and J ends, which lost 7 bases and 0 bases, there was a span of 19 bases. Germline assignment: CDR1 MNHNS and CDR2 SASEGT. This CDR3 has 17 amino acids. The chain's CDR3 is CASTPGLAPTSYNEQFF. CDR3 DNA: TGTGCCAGCACCCCCGGGCTAGCGCCCACCTCCTACAATGAGCAGTTCTTC.

This clonotype was seen a few times. The gene calls are TRBV5-1 and TRBJ2-7; 7 bases line up with TRBD1. V was pared by 5 bases and J by 2 bases, with 7 bases of the junction left unmatched. CDR3 length equals 14 residues. Germline V lookup: CDR1 SGHRS, CDR2 YFSETQ. In DNA, the CDR3 is TGCGCCAGCAGGCATGGGACAGATGCCTACGAGCAGTACTTC. It specifies CASRHGTDAYEQYF.

This clonotype was seen many times. This rearrangement joins TRBV11-3 to TRBJ1-1; D not resolved. Germline-derived CDR1 and CDR2 are SGHNT and YENEEA. V was trimmed by 5 bases and J by 4 bases, leaving 5 bases between them. This CDR3 is built from 11 residues. The CDR3 spells CASSPLTEAFF. In DNA, the CDR3 is TGTGCCAGCAGCCCCCTCACTGAAGCTTTCTTT.

This clonotype was observed many times. The chain employs TRBV28 and TRBJ1-2; D gene uncertain. This CDR3 spans 12 amino acids. Per the germline V gene, CDR1 is MDHEN and CDR2 is SYDVKM. V dropped 5 bases and J dropped 5 bases, with 9 bases sitting between them. In nucleotides, the CDR3 is TGTGCCAGCAGTGGCACAGCGTATGGCTACACCTTC. Residues: CASSGTAYGYTF.

The chain links TRBV11-2 to TRBJ2-2, with no clear D. Germline-derived CDR1 and CDR2 are SGHAT and FQNNGV. This CDR3 is built from 15 residues. Trimming removed 6 bases from V and 5 bases from J, with 16 bases in between. This CDR3 is CASSPSGVFTGELFF. CDR3 DNA sequence: TGTGCCAGCAGTCCTAGTGGAGTTTTTACCGGGGAGCTGTTTTTT.

This chain links TRBV6-2 or TRBV6-3 with TRBJ2-3; 9 bases match TRBD2. From germline, CDR1 is MNHEY and CDR2 SVGEGT. With V trimmed by 8 bases and J by 3 bases, 6 bases remained unmatched. CDR3 length: 14 amino acids. The CDR3 loop reads CASRTSEKTDTQYF. The CDR3, as DNA: TGTGCCAGCCGGACTAGCGAAAAAACAGATACGCAGTATTTT.

In its sample, this clonotype was seen many times. The chain couples TRBV4-1 to TRBJ1-1; D is unresolved. Trimming left V 0 bases short and J 1 base short, with 18 bases between. Germline CDR1 and CDR2: MGHRA and YSYEKL. The CDR3 spans 18 residues. The DNA of the CDR3 is TGCGCCAGCAGCCAAGATAAGAGAGGCCCCTCGGCGAACACTGAAGCTTTCTTT. Its translation is CASSQDKRGPSANTEAFF.

This clonotype has more than one count but fewer than ten. The J gene is TRBJ1-2, the V gene TRBV24-1; D is possibly TRBD1 (5 bases). CDR1 is KGHDR, CDR2 SFDVKD, per germline. Trimming took off 4 bases at V and 4 bases at J, with 12 bases between the two ends. The CDR3 length is 14 residues. The CDR3 DNA sequence: TGTGCCACCAGTGACGACGGGACGTCCTATGGCTACACCTTC. Residues: CATSDDGTSYGYTF.

This clonotype was observed many times. The V and J genes are TRBV24-1 and TRBJ2-3, with D possibly matching TRBD2 (6 bases). CDR1 KGHDR and CDR2 SFDVKD come from the germline V gene. The CDR3 is made up of 15 amino acids. Trimming left V 5 bases short and J 5 bases short, with 16 bases between. CDR3 nucleotides: TGTGCCACCAGTGTGCAGCTCCTGGGGGGAGATACGCAGTATTTT. Translating it yields CATSVQLLGGDTQYF.

This clonotype was found many times. CDR3 region: CASSLLSGFNEQFF. Here the CDR3 DNA reads TGTGCCAGCAGTTTATTGTCGGGGTTCAATGAGCAGTTCTTC. The V gene is TRBV28, the J gene TRBJ2-1, with a tentative D call TRBD2 (5 bases). V lost 1 base and J 6 bases, leaving 10 bases between the germline ends. In germline, CDR1 is MDHEN, CDR2 SYDVKM. This CDR3 has 14 amino acids.

The chain employs TRBV4-3 and TRBJ2-6; D is perhaps TRBD2 (6 bases). Looked up from germline, CDR1 is LGHNA and CDR2 is YSLEER. The CDR3 consists of 19 residues. The V end was cut by 4 bases, the J end by 0 bases, with 19 bases between. The CDR3 DNA is TGCGCCAGCAGCCCCCGGCGAGAGGAGGGTAGCTCTGGGGCCAACGTCCTGACTTTC. Amino acid sequence: CASSPRREEGSSGANVLTF.

This clonotype came up many times. This chain uses TRBV10-3 with TRBJ1-3; a possible D gene is TRBD1 (6 bases). V shed 5 bases and J shed 0 bases, with 11 bases lying between them. The germline V gene has CDR1 ENHRY and CDR2 SYGVKD. The CDR3 is 15 amino acids. CDR3 sequence: CAISKRTDSGNTIYF. DNA for the CDR3: TGTGCCATCAGTAAAAGGACAGACTCTGGAAACACCATATATTTT.

This clonotype has a count of ten or more. The J gene is TRBJ1-1, the V gene TRBV19; D unresolved. The V end was cut by 7 bases, the J end by 4 bases, with 13 bases between. The CDR3 is 13 residues long. Germline-derived CDR1 and CDR2 are LNHDA and SQIVND (reference sequence). The CDR3 protein is CASMGASGTEAFF. The CDR3 nucleotides read TGTGCCAGTATGGGCGCTTCGGGCACTGAAGCTTTCTTT.

The chain joins TRBV15 to TRBJ2-2; a weak D match, TRBD2 (6 bases). Germline V lookup: CDR1 LNHNV, CDR2 YYDKDF (reference sequence). The V end was cut by 0 bases, the J end by 5 bases, with 16 bases between. The CDR3 has 17 amino acids. CDR3 nucleotides: TGTGCCACCAGCAGAGATTTGAGGGGCGCGGGGACCGGGGAGCTGTTTTTT. As protein: CATSRDLRGAGTGELFF.

This clonotype was observed many times. The chain carries TRBV20-1 and TRBJ2-2; TRBD1 matches at 9 bases. The CDR3 has 15 residues. J gave up 6 bases and V 3 bases, and 8 bases lay outside the gene matches. Germline CDR1 and CDR2: DFQATT and SNEGSKA (reference sequence). The CDR3 protein is CSASEGQGRPGELFF. The CDR3 DNA reads TGCAGTGCTAGTGAGGGACAGGGCCGCCCCGGGGAGCTGTTTTTT.

This clonotype was detected many times. This chain uses TRBV18 with TRBJ1-3; possibly TRBD1 for D (5 bases). Germline V lookup: CDR1 KGHSH, CDR2 LQKENI. The CDR3 consists of 14 residues. Trimming left V 3 bases short and J 7 bases short, with 13 bases between. In nucleotides, the CDR3 is TGTGCCAGCTCACCGGAGGGACGTCAGAACACCATATATTTT. Amino acids: CASSPEGRQNTIYF.

The chain recombines TRBV6-1 with TRBJ2-3; 13 bases map to TRBD2. This CDR3 is 15 amino acids long. V gave up 5 bases and J gave up 5 bases; unmatched junction bases: 4. Germline V gives CDR1 MNHNS, CDR2 SASEGT. CDR3 DNA sequence: TGTGCCAGCAGTCTGGGACTAGCGGGGCAAGATACGCAGTATTTT. This gives the protein CASSLGLAGQDTQYF.

This clonotype came up many times. The chain carries TRBV2 and TRBJ2-5; 9 bases align to TRBD1. The CDR3 has 17 residues. CDR1 and CDR2 from the germline V gene are SNHLY and FYNNEI. V dropped 7 bases and J dropped 4; count of bases not matched to a gene: 16. CDR3 in DNA: TGTGCCAGCACGAAACGGACAGGGGCGGCAATGGGAGAGACCCAGTACTTC. It specifies CASTKRTGAAMGETQYF.

The rearrangement joins TRBV5-6 to TRBJ2-2; D remains unclear. This CDR3 comprises 12 residues. CDR1 and CDR2 (germline): SGHDT, YYEEEE. Deletions cut 0 bases from V and 9 bases from J, with 6 bases between. For the CDR3, the DNA is TGTGCCAGCAGCTTGGACTTTCGGGAGCTGTTTTTT. As protein: CASSLDFRELFF.

The table lists this clonotype with a few counts. The germline gene is not matched at one end of the junction; a read error may be the cause. This chain uses TRBV7-9 with TRBJ1-2; D gene unclear. This CDR3 contains 15 residues. The V gene's germline CDR1 is SEHNR and CDR2 FQNEAQ (reference sequence). CDR3 region: CASSLAGFENCGYTF. The CDR3 DNA sequence: TGTGCCAGCAGCTTAGCGGGGTTTGAGAACTGTGGCTACACCTTC.

This clonotype was detected ten times or more. This chain connects TRBV19 to TRBJ2-1, with D possibly TRBD2 on 6 matching bases. V lost 6 bases and J lost 7, with 25 bases in between. Germline CDR1 LNHDA, CDR2 SQIVND (reference sequence). The CDR3 is made up of 17 amino acids. Here the CDR3 reads CASSPPRWGGTPNEQFF. CDR3 DNA sequence: TGTGCCAGTAGCCCTCCACGATGGGGCGGGACCCCTAATGAGCAGTTCTTC.

The table lists this clonotype with many counts. The chain links TRBV6-1 to TRBJ1-1; no reliable D call. Trimming removed 8 bases from V and 0 bases from J, with 13 bases in between. This CDR3 is 14 amino acids long. The germline CDR1 and CDR2 sequences are MNHNS and SASEGT. CDR3 sequence (DNA): TGTGCCAGCCGGTCCGGATACTTGAACACTGAAGCTTTCTTT. Protein product: CASRSGYLNTEAFF.